One and the same sample provided the 31 T cell receptor beta chains below, sequenced in a study of blood T cell repertoires in COVID-19. Profiled with immunoSEQ multiplex PCR; TCRdb holds only in-frame clones, not every one. Of roughly 160,000 clones listed, over 80% are singletons. Sequencing was carried out using peripheral blood. These receptors all come from a woman older than 75 with COVID-19, enrolled during active disease.

CDR3 nucleotide sequence: TGCGCCAGCAGCTTGGAGATGGGGCCCTACGAGCAGTACTTC. It encodes CASSLEMGPYEQYF. The chain links TRBV5-1 to TRBJ2-7; D might be TRBD1 (5 bases). The germline V and J ends were trimmed by 0 bases and 2 bases, with 9 bases remaining between them. Per germline, CDR1 SGHRS and CDR2 YFSETQ. This CDR3 has 14 amino acids.

CDR3 sequence (DNA): TGTGCCAGCAGTTACGCTCGCAGATATGGCTACACCTTC. This encodes CASSYARRYGYTF. The chain combines TRBV6-6 with TRBJ1-2; D gene unclear. Germline V gene data show CDR1 as MNHNY and CDR2 as SVGAGI (reference sequence). V shed 2 bases and J shed 5 bases, with 9 bases lying between them. The CDR3 has 13 amino acids.

The chain is built from TRBV7-8 and TRBJ2-7; TRBD1 matches 7 bases. The V and J ends lost 5 bases and 7 bases, in that order; junction bases with no gene match: 11. Per germline, CDR1 SGHVS and CDR2 FQNEAQ. There are 14 residues in the CDR3. CDR3 sequence reads: CASSPQGNLGEQYF. The CDR3 DNA follows: TGTGCCAGCAGCCCACAGGGGAATCTCGGTGAGCAGTACTTC.

This chain links TRBV9 with TRBJ1-2; 8 bases line up with TRBD1. The ends lost 3 bases at V and 6 bases at J; junction bases unmatched: 4. The CDR3 sequence is 13 residues long. CDR1 and CDR2 (germline): SGDLS, YYNGEE. Here the CDR3 reads CASSGGQGDGYTF. The CDR3 DNA reads TGTGCCAGCAGCGGAGGACAGGGTGATGGCTACACCTTC.

The chain couples TRBV6-4 to TRBJ2-1; 11 nucleotides align to TRBD1. The V gene end was trimmed by 6 bases and the J gene end by 7 bases; junction bases not matched to a gene: 2. The CDR3 has 13 residues. The V gene's germline CDR1 is MRHNA and CDR2 SNTAGT. In nucleotides, the CDR3 is TGTGCCAGCAGCGGACAGGGGGCTAATGAGCAGTTCTTC. Its protein is CASSGQGANEQFF.

This rearrangement joins TRBV5-1 to TRBJ2-5; 10 nucleotides match TRBD2. The V gene's germline CDR1 is SGHRS and CDR2 YFSETQ. With 5 bases clipped from V and 5 bases from J, the junction kept 12 bases outside the gene matches. The CDR3 consists of 16 residues. This CDR3 is CASRSSGREPAETQYF. CDR3 bases: TGCGCCAGCAGATCTAGCGGGAGAGAGCCGGCCGAGACCCAGTACTTC.

The chain is built from TRBV12-3 or TRBV12-4 and TRBJ1-1, with a possible D match to TRBD1 (5 bases). The CDR3 is made up of 13 amino acids. Trimming left V 3 bases short and J 6 bases short, with 11 bases between. The CDR3 DNA sequence: TGTGCCAGCAGTTTTCGGGGGGGGTCTGAAGCTTTCTTT. Protein: CASSFRGGSEAFF.

This clone has more than one count but fewer than ten. This chain links TRBV15 with TRBJ1-5; D unresolved. The CDR3 totals 14 residues. The germline CDR1 and CDR2 sequences are LNHNV and YYDKDF (reference sequence). V dropped 3 bases and J dropped 2 bases, with 8 bases sitting between them. This chain's CDR3 is CATSRGNGNQPQHF. The DNA for the CDR3 is TGTGCCACCAGCAGGGGCAACGGCAATCAGCCCCAGCATTTT.

The genes are TRBV7-3 and TRBJ2-7; D possibly corresponds to TRBD1 (6 bases). Germline V gene data show CDR1 as SGHTA and CDR2 as FQGTGA. Trimming left V 10 bases short and J 4 bases short, with 20 bases between. This CDR3 has 14 amino acids. CDR3 bases: TGTGCCACGTCTTACAGGGACCTTTTATACGAGCAGTACTTC. Translating gives CATSYRDLLYEQYF.

The chain joins TRBV28 to TRBJ1-4; 10 bases are shared with TRBD1. The germline gives CDR1 MDHEN, CDR2 SYDVKM. The CDR3 has 15 amino acids. V trimming: 4 bases; J trimming: 6 bases; junction bases outside the gene matches: 5. CDR3 sequence (DNA): TGTGCCAGCAGTTCCCCCGGGACAGGGGATGAAAAACTGTTTTTT. Translation: CASSSPGTGDEKLFF.

The chain combines TRBV7-6 with TRBJ1-4, with 7 bases aligning to TRBD1. V trimming: 0 bases; J trimming: 5 bases; junction bases outside the gene matches: 0. Germline loops: CDR1 SGHVS, CDR2 FNYEAQ. This CDR3 contains 14 residues. The CDR3 protein is CASSLAGQNEKLFF. The DNA of the CDR3 is TGTGCCAGCAGCTTAGCGGGACAGAATGAAAAACTGTTTTTT.

The gene calls are TRBV4-2 and TRBJ1-1; TRBD1 matches at 7 bases. CDR1 and CDR2 from the germline V gene are LGHNA and YNFKEQ. V trimming: 4 bases; J trimming: 8 bases; junction bases outside the gene matches: 13. There are 15 residues in the CDR3. DNA of the CDR3: TGTGCCAGCAGCCGACCTCAAGGTACAGGGGCGGAAGCTTTCTTT. This gives the protein CASSRPQGTGAEAFF.

The chain uses TRBV3-1 (or the pseudogene TRBV3-2) and TRBJ1-4, with a tentative D call TRBD1 (5 bases). The V end was cut by 0 bases, the J end by 8 bases, with 16 bases between. Germline-derived CDR1 and CDR2 are LGHDT and YNNKEL (reference sequence). The CDR3 totals 16 residues. DNA of the CDR3: TGTGCCAGCAGCCAAGAACGGGGGAGGCCGGGGGAAAAACTGTTTTTT. Amino acids: CASSQERGRPGEKLFF.

The chain uses TRBV27 and TRBJ1-5, with TRBD1 matching over 10 bases. CDR1 is MNHEY, CDR2 SMNVEV, per germline (reference sequence). The CDR3 length is 14 residues. The trim removed 6 bases at V and 4 bases at J, leaving 3 bases unmatched. The DNA of the CDR3 is TGTGCCAGCAGCTGGACAGGGGGAAATCAGCCCCAGCATTTT. Residues: CASSWTGGNQPQHF.

The sample holds a few counts of this clone. The chain couples TRBV9 to TRBJ2-1; D not resolved. CDR3 length: 15 residues. V was cut by 3 bases and J by 3 bases, with 13 bases left in between. The germline CDR1 and CDR2 sequences are SGDLS and YYNGEE. Written as DNA, the CDR3 is TGTGCCAGCAGCGCCGACCCGACTGGCTACAATGAGCAGTTCTTC. This encodes CASSADPTGYNEQFF.

J is TRBJ2-3 and V is TRBV4-1, with D possibly matching TRBD2 (6 bases). Germline loops: CDR1 MGHRA, CDR2 YSYEKL. This CDR3 region has 15 residues. Trimming removed 0 bases at V and 2 bases at J, with 9 bases between. This CDR3 is CASSQDGDFTDTQYF. CDR3 sequence (DNA): TGCGCCAGCAGCCAAGATGGGGACTTCACAGATACGCAGTATTTT.

This clone was detected once. The chain has TRBV3-1 (or the pseudogene TRBV3-2) and TRBJ1-2; 11 positions agree with TRBD1. This CDR3 spans 15 amino acids. Trimming removed 1 base from V and 4 bases from J; junction bases left unmatched: 2. Per germline, CDR1 LGHDT and CDR2 YNNKEL (reference sequence). The CDR3 reads CASSQGGTGGYGYTF. In DNA, the CDR3 is TGTGCCAGCAGCCAAGGCGGGACAGGGGGCTATGGCTACACCTTC.

The CDR3 is CASSLGNRADGYTF. CDR3 sequence (DNA): TGCGCCAGCAGCTTGGGCAACAGGGCTGATGGCTACACCTTC. V and J are TRBV5-1 and TRBJ1-2, with a tentative D call TRBD1 (6 bases). CDR1 SGHRS and CDR2 YFSETQ come from the germline V gene. The V gene lost 0 bases and the J gene lost 6 bases, with 12 bases spanning the gap. CDR3 size: 14 residues. Drawing the rest from reference TRBV5-1 and TRBJ1-2, the complete variable domain is KAGVTQTPRYLIKTRGQQVTLSCSPISGHRSVSWYQQTPGQGLQFLFEYFSETQRNKGNFPGRFSGRQFSNSRSEMNVSTLELGDSALYLCASSLGNRADGYTFGSGTRLTVV.

This clone appeared once. The CDR3 loop reads CASSLEGQGDYTF. The DNA of the CDR3 is TGCGCCAGCAGCTTGGAAGGACAGGGGGACTACACCTTC. This sequence joins TRBV5-1 and TRBJ1-2; TRBD1 matches 10 bases. CDR3 length: 13 residues. The germline CDR1 and CDR2 sequences are SGHRS and YFSETQ. Trimming took 0 bases from V and 10 from J; bases not matched to a gene: 3.

CDR3 sequence: CASRTTGAYNSPLHF. CDR3 sequence (DNA): TGTGCCAGCAGGACGACAGGGGCCTATAATTCACCCCTCCACTTT. The genes are TRBV3-1 (or the pseudogene TRBV3-2) and TRBJ1-6; 8 bases are a match to TRBD1. CDR3 size: 15 residues. Germline values: CDR1 LGHDT, CDR2 YNNKEL (reference sequence). V trimming: 6 bases; J trimming: 2 bases; junction bases outside the gene matches: 3.

The chain has TRBV28 and TRBJ2-7, with no clear D. Trimming shortened V by 2 bases and J by 0 bases, and 8 bases separated the two germline ends. The CDR3 contains 14 residues. Germline loops: CDR1 MDHEN, CDR2 SYDVKM. CDR3 region: CASSLVLSSYEQYF. In nucleotides, the CDR3 is TGTGCCAGCAGTTTAGTCCTTAGCTCCTACGAGCAGTACTTC.

The chain links TRBV6-6 to TRBJ2-7; TRBD1 matches at 10 bases. Losses at the gene ends were 4 bases for V and 5 bases for J; bases not matched to a gene: 8. Germline V gene data show CDR1 as MNHNY and CDR2 as SVGAGI (reference sequence). CDR3 length equals 15 residues. The CDR3 sequence: CASSSRQGATNEQYF. In nucleotides, the CDR3 is TGTGCCAGCAGTTCTCGACAGGGGGCAACAAACGAGCAGTACTTC.

The V call is TRBV3-1 (or the pseudogene TRBV3-2), the J call TRBJ1-2; D gene ambiguous. V lost 8 bases and J lost 2, with 9 bases in between. The CDR3 is 12 amino acids. CDR1 is LGHDT and CDR2 is YNNKEL in the germline V gene (reference sequence). The CDR3 loop is CASHGHNYGYTF. CDR3 bases: TGTGCCAGCCACGGTCACAACTATGGCTACACCTTC.

This clone was seen only once. The chain joins TRBV28 to TRBJ2-2, with TRBD2 identical over 12 bases. V was pared by 6 bases and J by 0 bases, with 2 bases of the junction left unmatched. Looked up from germline, CDR1 is MDHEN and CDR2 is SYDVKM. This CDR3 contains 16 residues. CDR3 in amino acids: CASRTSGGSNTGELFF. Here the CDR3 DNA reads TGTGCCAGCAGGACTAGCGGGGGATCGAACACCGGGGAGCTGTTTTTT.

V gene TRBV6-5 combines with J gene TRBJ1-2, with 7 bases lining up with TRBD1. Germline V lookup: CDR1 MNHEY, CDR2 SVGAGI. The ends lost 6 bases at V and 8 bases at J; junction bases unmatched: 15. The length of the CDR3 is 15 residues. In DNA form, the CDR3 reads TGTGCCAGCAGCGCCCTGACAGGGAACGGCTTCGGCTACACCTTC. Amino acids: CASSALTGNGFGYTF.

The rearrangement links TRBV7-9 to TRBJ2-1; 8 positions agree with TRBD2. V was pared by 5 bases and J by 9 bases, with 18 bases of the junction left unmatched. Germline CDR1 reads SEHNR; CDR2 reads FQNEAQ (reference sequence). The CDR3 totals 17 residues. In nucleotides, the CDR3 is TGTGCCAGCAGCCATCCGGGAGGTCGGGGGGGCCTCTTTGAGCAGTTCTTC. Protein product: CASSHPGGRGGLFEQFF.

The rearrangement joins TRBV7-9 to TRBJ2-1; TRBD2 matches 7 bases. The CDR3 runs 16 residues. V was clipped by 5 bases and J by 6 bases; unmatched bases: 13. Germline V gene data show CDR1 as SEHNR and CDR2 as FQNEAQ (reference sequence). The CDR3 sequence is CASSPGGRGRSNEQFF. Written as DNA, the CDR3 is TGTGCCAGCAGCCCCGGCGGGCGGGGGAGGAGCAATGAGCAGTTCTTC.

The chain uses TRBV7-9 and TRBJ1-3; D unclear. Germline V CDR1 and CDR2: SEHNR, FQNEAQ (reference sequence). CDR3 length: 14 residues. The ends were cut back, 5 bases at V and 0 bases at J, with 8 bases in the middle. The DNA for the CDR3 is TGTGCCAGCAGCAACAGCCACTCTGGAAACACCATATATTTT. It yields the protein CASSNSHSGNTIYF.

This clone was picked up a small number of times. The chain links TRBV2 to TRBJ2-3, with 8 bases that match TRBD2. The CDR3 contains 15 residues. From germline, CDR1 is SNHLY and CDR2 FYNNEI. The V segment lost 7 bases and the J segment 1 base; nucleotides outside the gene matches: 7. The CDR3 DNA reads as TGTGCCAGCAACCCGGGGGGGCTGGGCACAGATACGCAGTATTTT. It translates to CASNPGGLGTDTQYF.

The V gene is TRBV4-1, the J gene TRBJ1-6, with 8 positions matching TRBD1. J was trimmed by 7 bases and V by 3 bases; bases with no gene match: 14. The length of the CDR3 is 18 residues. Germline lookup yields CDR1 MGHRA and CDR2 YSYEKL. CDR3 DNA: TGCGCCAGCAGCCAGCAGGCAGCCCAGGGGGCGACGAATTCACCCCTCCACTTT. It encodes CASSQQAAQGATNSPLHF.

This clone was seen only once. The chain links TRBV13 to TRBJ2-3; D unresolved. Trimming stripped 3 bases from V and 4 bases from J, with 8 bases between. Germline assignment: CDR1 PRHDT and CDR2 FYEKMQ (reference sequence). The CDR3 contains 13 residues. The CDR3 bases are TGTGCCAGCAGCTTGGGCCGGTCAGATACGCAGTATTTT. As protein: CASSLGRSDTQYF.